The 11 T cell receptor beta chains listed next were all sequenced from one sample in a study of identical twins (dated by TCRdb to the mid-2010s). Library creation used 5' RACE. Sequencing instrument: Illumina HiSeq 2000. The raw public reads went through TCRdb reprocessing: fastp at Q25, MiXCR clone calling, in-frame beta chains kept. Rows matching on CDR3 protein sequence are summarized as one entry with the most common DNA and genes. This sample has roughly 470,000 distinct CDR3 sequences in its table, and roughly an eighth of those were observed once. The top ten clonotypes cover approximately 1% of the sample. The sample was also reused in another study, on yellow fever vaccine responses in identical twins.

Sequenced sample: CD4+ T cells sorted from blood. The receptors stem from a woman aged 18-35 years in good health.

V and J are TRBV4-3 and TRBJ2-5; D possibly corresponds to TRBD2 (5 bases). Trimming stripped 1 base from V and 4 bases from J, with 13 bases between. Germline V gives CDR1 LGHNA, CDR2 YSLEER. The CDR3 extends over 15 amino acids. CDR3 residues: CASSQVGIRGETQYF. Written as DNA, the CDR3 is TGCGCCAGCAGCCAAGTAGGAATCCGGGGAGAGACCCAGTACTTC.

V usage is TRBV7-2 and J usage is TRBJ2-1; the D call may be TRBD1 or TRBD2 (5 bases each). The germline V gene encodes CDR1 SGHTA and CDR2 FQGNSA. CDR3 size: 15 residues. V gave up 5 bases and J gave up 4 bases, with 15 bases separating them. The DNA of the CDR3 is TGTGCCAGCAGCCCCGGGGCCCTGGAATACAATGAGCAGTTCTTC. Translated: CASSPGALEYNEQFF.

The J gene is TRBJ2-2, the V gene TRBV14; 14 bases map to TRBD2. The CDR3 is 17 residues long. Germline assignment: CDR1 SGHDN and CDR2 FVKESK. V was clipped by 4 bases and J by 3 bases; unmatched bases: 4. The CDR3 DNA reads TGTGCCAGCAGCCGCCTGGGACTAGCGGGGGACACCGGGGAGCTGTTTTTT. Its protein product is CASSRLGLAGDTGELFF.

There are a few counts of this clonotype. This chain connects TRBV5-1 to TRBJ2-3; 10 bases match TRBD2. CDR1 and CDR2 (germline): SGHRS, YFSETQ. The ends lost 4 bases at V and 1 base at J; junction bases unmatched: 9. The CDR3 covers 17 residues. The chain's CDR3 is CASSPLAGGSRTDTQYF. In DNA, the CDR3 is TGCGCCAGCAGCCCGTTAGCGGGGGGCAGTCGCACAGATACGCAGTATTTT.

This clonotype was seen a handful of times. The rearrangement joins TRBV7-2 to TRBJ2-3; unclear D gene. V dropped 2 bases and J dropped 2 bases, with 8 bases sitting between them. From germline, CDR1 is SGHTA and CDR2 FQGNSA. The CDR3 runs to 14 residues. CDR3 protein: CASSLRGITDTQYF. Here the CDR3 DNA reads TGTGCCAGCAGCTTACGCGGAATCACAGATACGCAGTATTTT.

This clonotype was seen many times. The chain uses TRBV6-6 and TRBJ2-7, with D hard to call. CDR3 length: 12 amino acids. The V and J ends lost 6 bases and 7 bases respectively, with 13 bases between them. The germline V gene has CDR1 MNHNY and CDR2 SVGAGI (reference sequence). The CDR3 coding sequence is TGTGCCAGCAGGGATAAGGTGGGGGAGCAGTACTTC. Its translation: CASRDKVGEQYF.

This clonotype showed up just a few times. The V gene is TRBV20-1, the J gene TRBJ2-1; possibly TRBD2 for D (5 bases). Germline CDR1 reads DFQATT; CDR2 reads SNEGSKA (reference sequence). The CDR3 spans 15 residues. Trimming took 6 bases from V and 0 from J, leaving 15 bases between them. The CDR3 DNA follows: TGCAGTGCACAAGCGGTCTTGAGCTCCTACAATGAGCAGTTCTTC. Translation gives CSAQAVLSSYNEQFF.

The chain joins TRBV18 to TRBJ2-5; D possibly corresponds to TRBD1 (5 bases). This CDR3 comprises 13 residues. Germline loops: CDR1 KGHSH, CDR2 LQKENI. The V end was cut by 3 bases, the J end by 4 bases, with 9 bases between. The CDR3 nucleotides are TGTGCCAGCTCACCGACAGAGGTAGAGACCCAGTACTTC. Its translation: CASSPTEVETQYF. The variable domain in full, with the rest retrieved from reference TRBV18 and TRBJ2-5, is NAGVMQNPRHLVRRRGQEARLRCSPMKGHSHVYWYRQLPEEGLKFMVYLQKENIIDESGMPKERFSAEFPKEGPSILRIQQVVRGDSAAYFCASSPTEVETQYFGPGTRLLVL.

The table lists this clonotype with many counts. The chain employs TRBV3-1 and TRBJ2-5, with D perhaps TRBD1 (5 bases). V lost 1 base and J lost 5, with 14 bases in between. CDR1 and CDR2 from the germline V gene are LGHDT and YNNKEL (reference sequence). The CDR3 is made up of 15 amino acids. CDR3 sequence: CASSQAVGAGETQYF. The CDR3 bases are TGTGCCAGCAGCCAAGCAGTAGGGGCTGGGGAGACCCAGTACTTC.

CDR3 sequence reads: CASSRGLPPETQYF. The CDR3 DNA is TGTGCCAGCTCCCGGGGTCTGCCCCCAGAGACCCAGTACTTC. The chain recombines TRBV7-2 with TRBJ2-5; perhaps TRBD2 as D (5 bases). This CDR3 contains 14 residues. V lost 8 bases and J 4 bases, leaving 17 bases between the germline ends. Germline loops: CDR1 SGHTA, CDR2 FQGNSA.

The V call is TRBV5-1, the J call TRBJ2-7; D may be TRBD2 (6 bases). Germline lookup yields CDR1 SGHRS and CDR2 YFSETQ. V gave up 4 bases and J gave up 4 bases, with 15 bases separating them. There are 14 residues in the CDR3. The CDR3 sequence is CASSVDGRTYEQYF. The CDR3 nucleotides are TGCGCCAGCAGCGTGGACGGGAGAACGTACGAGCAGTACTTC. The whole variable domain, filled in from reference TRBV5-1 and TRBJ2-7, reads KAGVTQTPRYLIKTRGQQVTLSCSPISGHRSVSWYQQTPGQGLQFLFEYFSETQRNKGNFPGRFSGRQFSNSRSEMNVSTLELGDSALYLCASSVDGRTYEQYFGPGTRLTVT.